This TCR beta chain was observed in a study of T cell repertoires and HLA-DP antigens. Study results and caveats: Total CD4+ responders were stimulated by HeLa antigen-presenting cells. The CD4+ repertoire was not split into naive and memory. Previously undetected clones averaged about 33% and 55% against the two alleles respectively.

The germline CDR1 and CDR2 sequences are LNHDA and SQIVND (reference sequence). This CDR3 is built from 13 residues. The ends lost 4 bases at V and 10 bases at J; junction bases unmatched: 7. For this clone: The antigen is not known.

Profiled with immunoSEQ multiplex PCR; TCRdb holds only in-frame clones, not every one. The sample carries about 73,000 clones, over 75% recorded once. The sample was CD4+ T cells from PBMCs. The chain couples TRBV19 to TRBJ1-5; 7 bases match TRBD1. The receptor's source is a man between 60 and 75 years old in good health and CMV-seronegative. Here the CDR3 reads CASSSQGDGPQHF. The CDR3 region has the DNA TGTGCCAGTAGTAGCCAGGGGGATGGACCCCAGCATTTT.